These T cell receptor beta chains were read from a single sample in a study of cytomegalovirus exposure and HLA in healthy donors. Clones were read by immunoSEQ multiplex PCR, and TCRdb kept only the in-frame ones, dropping some. This table holds 110,000 or so clones, around 75% found once. Sequences were obtained from PBMCs. The receptors were sampled from a woman in her 40s in good health and CMV-seropositive. Both conserved end residues are part of each CDR3. The D gene is left open where the match is weak. A clone size is listed for some rows: how often the clone was seen (once, few, many), or a class if it is expanded.

clone_size j_call d_call v_call cdr3_aa cdr3_nt
NA TRBJ2-3 TRBD2 TRBV2 CAQLRTGLAGGTDTQYF TGTGCCCAACTCAGAACTGGACTAGCGGGGGGCACAGATACGCAGTATTTT
NA TRBJ2-7 NA TRBV4-3 CASSQVSGSSYEQYF TGCGCCAGCAGCCAAGTGTCGGGAAGCTCCTACGAGCAGTACTTC
NA TRBJ2-3 TRBD2 TRBV7-9 CASSLSGTSVDTQYF TGTGCCAGCAGCTTATCCGGGACTAGTGTGGATACGCAGTATTTT
once TRBJ2-1 NA TRBV5-4 CASSSDRRPLNEQFF TGTGCCAGCAGCTCGGACCGGAGGCCCCTCAATGAGCAGTTCTTC
NA TRBJ2-2 TRBD2 TRBV5-1 CASSLAGQTGELFF TGCGCCAGCAGCCTAGCGGGGCAAACCGGGGAGCTGTTTTTT
NA TRBJ2-5 NA TRBV6-5 CASQGGLRSQETQYF TGTGCCAGCCAAGGAGGGCTCCGGAGCCAAGAGACCCAGTACTTC
NA TRBJ2-3 TRBD2 TRBV25-1 CASSMTQLAGEVDTQYF TGTGCCAGCAGTATGACCCAACTAGCGGGAGAAGTAGATACGCAGTATTTT
NA TRBJ1-1 NA TRBV7-2 CASSSRVSEAFF TGTGCCAGCAGCTCCAGGGTTTCTGAAGCTTTCTTT
NA TRBJ2-3 TRBD1 TRBV28 CASRSTGGDTQYF TGTGCCAGCAGATCGACAGGGGGGGATACGCAGTATTTT
NA TRBJ1-1 TRBD1 TRBV5-1 CASSGQGAVDTEAFF TGCGCCAGCAGCGGGCAGGGGGCGGTTGACACTGAAGCTTTCTTT
few TRBJ2-7 NA TRBV6-5 CASSPMQGNYEQYF TGTGCCAGCAGCCCTATGCAGGGAAACTACGAGCAGTACTTC
NA TRBJ2-3 NA TRBV25-1 CASSDRTYSTDTQYF TGTGCCAGCAGTGATAGGACTTATAGCACAGATACGCAGTATTTT
NA TRBJ1-1 NA TRBV9 CASSVGGGGIAFF TGTGCCAGCAGCGTGGGTGGGGGGGGGATAGCTTTCTTT
few TRBJ1-1 NA TRBV6-1 CASSEQWNTEAFF TGTGCCAGCAGTGAGCAGTGGAACACTGAAGCTTTCTTT
NA TRBJ2-1 TRBD2 TRBV7-9 CASSGGTSGKYNEQFF TGTGCCAGCAGCGGGGGGACTAGCGGGAAATACAATGAGCAGTTCTTC
NA TRBJ1-2 TRBD1 TRBV6-5 CASSYQGGYGYTF TGTGCCAGCAGTTACCAGGGGGGATATGGCTACACCTTC
few TRBJ2-7 NA TRBV5-1 CASSERGGSYEQYF TGCGCCAGCAGCGAAAGAGGGGGATCCTACGAGCAGTACTTC
NA TRBJ1-1 NA TRBV10-3 CAISESTGTNTEAFF TGTGCCATCAGTGAGTCTACAGGGACGAACACTGAAGCTTTCTTT
NA TRBJ1-4 NA TRBV19 CASRIQVTNEKLFF TGTGCCAGTAGGATCCAGGTGACTAATGAAAAACTGTTTTTT
NA TRBJ2-1 NA TRBV5-1 CASSLQDTSLYNEQFF TGCGCCAGCAGCCTACAGGACACGAGTCTTTACAATGAGCAGTTCTTC
once TRBJ1-6 NA TRBV7-8 CASSLRIRGRQGISSPLHF TGTGCCAGCAGCCTAAGAATAAGGGGTAGGCAGGGAATAAGTTCACCCCTCCACTTT
NA TRBJ1-3 NA TRBV5-4 CASSPKRGPGNTIYF TGTGCCAGCAGCCCAAAGCGGGGACCTGGAAACACCATATATTTT
once TRBJ1-5 NA TRBV27 CASSPLYSNQPQHF TGTGCCAGCAGTCCGTTGTATAGCAATCAGCCCCAGCATTTT
NA TRBJ2-7 TRBD2 TRBV13 CASSWGLATYSYEQYF TGTGCCAGCAGCTGGGGACTAGCGACCTACTCCTACGAGCAGTACTTC
NA TRBJ2-1 TRBD2 TRBV28 CASRQWKRLAGGYNEQFF TGTGCCAGCAGGCAATGGAAAAGGCTAGCGGGGGGTTACAATGAGCAGTTCTTC
NA TRBJ1-5 NA TRBV4-1 CASSQGPQGLNQPQHF TGCGCCAGCAGCCAAGGCCCCCAGGGGCTTAATCAGCCCCAGCATTTT
NA TRBJ2-1 TRBD1 TRBV30 CAWSPQGAREQFF TGTGCCTGGAGTCCTCAGGGGGCAAGGGAGCAGTTCTTC
NA TRBJ1-2 TRBD1 TRBV6-1 CASEAGQINYGYTF TGTGCCAGCGAGGCGGGACAGATAAACTATGGCTACACCTTC
NA TRBJ2-7 TRBD1 TRBV27 CASSPSAGDRDSYEQYF TGTGCCAGCAGTCCGTCCGCAGGGGACAGGGACTCCTACGAGCAGTACTTC
NA TRBJ1-2 NA TRBV27 CASRPYGSSSYGYTF TGTGCCAGCAGACCTTACGGTAGTTCCTCCTATGGCTACACCTTC
NA TRBJ2-6 NA TRBV30 CAWNVMGAKFSGANVLTF TGTGCCTGGAATGTAATGGGGGCTAAATTCTCTGGGGCCAACGTCCTGACTTTC
NA TRBJ2-7 NA TRBV5-1 CASSFKGYEQYF TGCGCCAGCAGCTTTAAGGGGTACGAGCAGTACTTC
NA TRBJ1-3 NA TRBV12-5 CASGSEAGSGNTIYF TGTGCTAGTGGTTCCGAAGCGGGCTCTGGAAACACCATATATTTT
few TRBJ1-6 TRBD1 TRBV28 CASSITGTGVGYNSPLHF TGTGCCAGCAGTATAACCGGGACAGGGGTTGGCTATAATTCACCCCTCCACTTT
NA TRBJ2-7 NA TRBV14 CASSPRGGVTYEQYF TGTGCCAGCAGCCCGCGGGGCGGGGTAACCTACGAGCAGTACTTC
NA TRBJ2-7 TRBD1 TRBV14 CASSWGTVGYEQYF TGTGCCAGCAGCTGGGGGACAGTCGGGTACGAGCAGTACTTC
NA TRBJ2-3 TRBD2 TRBV15 CATSKTSGGTTDTQYF TGTGCCACCAGCAAAACTAGCGGGGGAACCACAGATACGCAGTATTTT
NA TRBJ2-7 TRBD1 TRBV6-5 CASSLYRGRSYEQYF TGTGCCAGCAGCCTATACAGGGGGCGCTCCTACGAGCAGTACTTC
NA TRBJ2-7 TRBD2 TRBV28 CASAPAGEVGEQYF TGTGCCAGCGCTCCAGCGGGAGAGGTGGGGGAGCAGTACTTC
NA TRBJ2-1 NA TRBV5-1 CASSSGALIYNEQFF TGCGCCAGCTCCTCAGGGGCGCTAATTTACAATGAGCAGTTCTTC
NA TRBJ1-2 TRBD1 TRBV15 CATSKGLTGTGEGYTF TGTGCCACCAGTAAAGGACTAACCGGGACAGGGGAGGGCTACACCTTC
few TRBJ1-2 TRBD1 TRBV5-4 CASSSTGGGYTF TGTGCCAGCAGTTCGACAGGGGGGGGCTACACCTTC
NA TRBJ2-7 NA TRBV27 CASSLGGDSYEQYF TGTGCCAGCAGTTTAGGGGGCGACTCCTACGAGCAGTACTTC
NA TRBJ2-5 NA TRBV7-2 CASSLDHGTETQYF TGTGCCAGCAGCTTAGACCACGGTACCGAGACCCAGTACTTC
NA TRBJ2-6 NA TRBV2 CASIATGANVLTF TGTGCCAGCATTGCGACTGGGGCCAACGTCCTGACTTTC